These T cell receptor beta chains were read from a single sample in a study of blood T cell repertoires in COVID-19. Sequencing used immunoSEQ multiplex PCR; TCRdb keeps in-frame clones, though not all of them. The sample consists of more than 100,000 clones, roughly 83% of them appearing once. Material for sequencing was peripheral blood. The source is a woman aged 80 or older with acute or convalescent COVID-19. The CDR3 runs from the conserved cysteine through the conserved F or W. A D gene is named only where the DNA matches it firmly. For some rows the clone size is stated as once, few or many, or as a class when expanded; others skip it.

clone size	V gene	J gene	D gene	CDR3 DNA	CDR3 protein
few	TRBV10-3	TRBJ1-5	TRBD1	TGTGCCATCAAGGGACAGAGCAATCAGCCCCAGCATTTT	CAIKGQSNQPQHF
once	TRBV10-3	TRBJ1-5	.	TGTGCCATCAGTGAGTCAGGAGTTAATCAGCCCCAGCATTTT	CAISESGVNQPQHF
.	TRBV29-1	TRBJ2-2	TRBD2	TGCAGCGCTCTTAGCGGGAGTACGAACACCGGGGAGCTGTTTTTT	CSALSGSTNTGELFF
few	TRBV19	TRBJ1-5	.	TGTGCCAGTAGTATATCAACCAGCGTTAGCAATCAGCCCCAGCATTTT	CASSISTSVSNQPQHF
.	TRBV7-2	TRBJ2-5	.	TGTGCCAGCAGCTTTGTCACAGCCCCAGAGACCCAGTACTTC	CASSFVTAPETQYF
.	TRBV3-1/TRBV3-2	TRBJ2-7	.	TGTGCCAGCAGCCCTAAGAGACGAACAGGCTCCTACGAGCAGTACTTC	CASSPKRRTGSYEQYF
.	TRBV29-1	TRBJ1-2	TRBD1	TGCAGCGTCGGAGACAGGGCCTACACCTTC	CSVGDRAYTF
.	TRBV28	TRBJ1-5	.	TGTGCCAGCAGTTTATCGGCAGGGATGGGCAATCAGCCCCAGCATTTT	CASSLSAGMGNQPQHF
.	TRBV5-1	TRBJ1-3	.	TGCGCCAGCAGCTTGGTGCAGGGTGGAAACACCATATATTTT	CASSLVQGGNTIYF
.	TRBV11-3	TRBJ2-1	TRBD1	TGTGCCAGCAGCTCGGGACAGGGGGTTGACAATGAGCAGTTCTTC	CASSSGQGVDNEQFF
.	TRBV7-2	TRBJ2-1	TRBD1	TGTGCCAGCAGCTTCGACGGGACAGGGTCCAATGAGCAGTTCTTC	CASSFDGTGSNEQFF
.	TRBV4-2	TRBJ2-7	TRBD2	TGTGCCAGCAGCCAAGCCTTTAGGCGGGGACTAGCGGACGAGCAGTACTTC	CASSQAFRRGLADEQYF
.	TRBV5-1	TRBJ2-3	TRBD2	TGCGCCAGCAGCTTGGATCCCACTAGCGGAGGAACAGATACGCAGTATTTT	CASSLDPTSGGTDTQYF
.	TRBV19	TRBJ1-5	TRBD1	TGTGCCAGTAGAGGGGGACAGTTTCAGCCCCAGCATTTT	CASRGGQFQPQHF
.	TRBV18	TRBJ2-3	.	TGTGCCAGCTCACCACCCGCGGCCGGGGGTAGCACAGATACGCAGTATTTT	CASSPPAAGGSTDTQYF
.	TRBV6-2/TRBV6-3	TRBJ1-2	TRBD1	TGTGCCAGCAGTAACCGGGACAGGGGTGGCTACACCTTC	CASSNRDRGGYTF
.	TRBV4-2	TRBJ1-6	TRBD1	TGTGCCAGCAGCTCCACAGGGGGCAGGAATTCACCCCTCCACTTT	CASSSTGGRNSPLHF
.	TRBV15	TRBJ1-5	TRBD1	TGTGCCACCAGAGCAAGACAGGGAAGCGATCAGCCCCAGCATTTT	CATRARQGSDQPQHF
.	TRBV5-1	TRBJ1-1	.	TGCGCCAGCAGCTTGGGTATAGTGAACACTGAAGCTTTCTTT	CASSLGIVNTEAFF
.	TRBV5-5	TRBJ1-1	.	TGTGCCAGCAGCGCGGAAGTCCAGGGCAGGGAAGCTTTCTTT	CASSAEVQGREAFF
.	TRBV6-5	TRBJ1-3	TRBD1	TGTGCCAGCAGTTACGGGACAGGGGGGTCTGGAAACACCATATATTTT	CASSYGTGGSGNTIYF
.	TRBV7-2	TRBJ2-7	.	TGTGCCAGCAGCTTAGATGTCATGAGCTACGAGCAGTACTTC	CASSLDVMSYEQYF
.	TRBV7-3	TRBJ1-4	TRBD1	TGTGCCAGCAGCGCCCGCAGACAGGGGGCGGGTGAAAAACTGTTTTTT	CASSARRQGAGEKLFF
.	TRBV2	TRBJ1-2	TRBD1	TGTGCCAGCAGGACGACAGGGGTCGATGGCTACACCTTC	CASRTTGVDGYTF
many	TRBV5-4	TRBJ2-7	.	TGTGCCAGCAGCTTGGACAGTTCAAAGGACGAGCAGTACTTC	CASSLDSSKDEQYF
.	TRBV9	TRBJ1-1	.	TGTGCCAGCAGCGTAGCTCGGGGAAACACTGAAGCTTTCTTT	CASSVARGNTEAFF
.	TRBV5-5	TRBJ1-6	TRBD1	TGTGCCAGCAGATCGGGGACAGCCCGCTCCTATAATTCACCCCTCCACTTT	CASRSGTARSYNSPLHF
.	TRBV7-2	TRBJ2-3	.	TGTGCCAGCACCCCTACTAAGACAGATACGCAGTATTTT	CASTPTKTDTQYF
.	TRBV27	TRBJ1-2	.	TGTGCCAGCAGTTTATTCGGCGGGTCGGGGGGGCACGGCTACACCTTC	CASSLFGGSGGHGYTF
once	TRBV6-5	TRBJ1-6	.	TGTGCCAGCAGTTACTCGAGTAATTCACCCCTCCACTTT	CASSYSSNSPLHF
few	TRBV21-1	TRBJ1-5	.	TGTGCCAGCAGGTCGGCGAAATCCAGGGGGCGAGGTTCTCAGCCCCAGCATTTT	CASRSAKSRGRGSQPQHF
.	TRBV5-4	TRBJ2-2	.	TGTGCCAGCAGCTTGGAGAGGGCGCGGGAGCTGTTTTTT	CASSLERARELFF
.	TRBV11-2	TRBJ1-3	TRBD1	TGTGCCAGCAGCCGGACAGGGGATAGTGGAAACACCATATATTTT	CASSRTGDSGNTIYF
.	TRBV6-5	TRBJ2-2	TRBD1	TGTGCCAGCAGCGCACGTCAGGGGGCCCCCGGGGAGCTGTTTTTT	CASSARQGAPGELFF
.	TRBV6-5	TRBJ2-2	TRBD1	TGTGCCAGCAGTTACAGCAGGGGGCGCTTGGAGCTGTTTTTT	CASSYSRGRLELFF
few	TRBV29-1	TRBJ2-2	.	TGCAGCGTTGAAGCAGGGTGGGGCACCGGGGAGCTGTTTTTT	CSVEAGWGTGELFF
.	TRBV2	TRBJ1-5	TRBD1	TGTGCCAGCAGTCAAACAGGGGCTCGACAGCCCCAGCATTTT	CASSQTGARQPQHF
.	TRBV7-2	TRBJ1-1	.	TGTGCCAGCAGCTTAAATCAAAACACTGAAGCTTTCTTT	CASSLNQNTEAFF
.	TRBV30	TRBJ1-3	.	TGTGCCTGGAGTGAGCCGAGCTCTGGAAACACCATATATTTT	CAWSEPSSGNTIYF
.	TRBV18	TRBJ2-3	.	TGTGCCAGCTCACCAATTCGGAGGGATACGCAGTATTTT	CASSPIRRDTQYF
.	TRBV6-5	TRBJ1-5	.	TGTGCCAGCAGCGCCGGGACAAGCAATCAGCCCCAGCATTTT	CASSAGTSNQPQHF
.	TRBV28	TRBJ2-7	.	TGTGCCAGCAGCCGCGGGGGCTATGACGAGCAGTACTTC	CASSRGGYDEQYF